This entry is about one T cell receptor (beta chain). What it binds is unknown. Generated by immunoSEQ multiplex PCR, the TCRdb table keeps only in-frame clones and is missing some. The sample has about 110,000 clones; roughly 90% are singletons. Per the germline V gene, CDR1 is SGHTA and CDR2 is FQGNSA. This CDR3 has 18 residues. Losses at the gene ends were 2 bases for V and 12 bases for J; bases not matched to a gene: 19. The data belong to a study of cytomegalovirus exposure and HLA in healthy donors. The study, taken as a whole, reports: The majority of TCR sequences were rare, yet some public TCRs appeared in many donors.

The chain recombines TRBV7-2 with TRBJ1-4; 9 bases fit TRBD1. The sequence derives from a woman aged 18-30 years in good health and CMV-seropositive. The sample comprised PBMCs. The CDR3 reads CASSLSSDRDRATAELFF. The DNA for the CDR3 is TGTGCCAGCAGCTTATCGTCTGATAGGGACAGGGCAACGGCGGAACTGTTTTTT.